Following are 30 T cell receptor beta chains from one sample sequenced in a study of blood T cell repertoires in COVID-19. The data were produced by immunoSEQ multiplex PCR, yet TCRdb's version contains in-frame clones alone and is incomplete. Altogether over 200,000 clones are present, 81% being singletons, with the ten largest covering 6% to 9.5%. Specimen: peripheral blood. The receptors here all came from a woman aged 80 or over with acute or convalescent COVID-19.

This chain joins TRBV9 and TRBJ2-7; 7 bases are shared with TRBD2. This CDR3 is 14 amino acids long. With 4 bases clipped from V and 4 bases from J, the junction kept 8 bases outside the gene matches. CDR1 is SGDLS, CDR2 YYNGEE, per germline. DNA of the CDR3: TGTGCCAGCAGCTTCTCTGACGGGGGGTACGAGCAGTACTTC. This codes for CASSFSDGGYEQYF.

In DNA form, the CDR3 reads TGCGCCAGCAGCTTGGAGGGGACAGCCGTGGGAAACACCATATATTTT. It codes for CASSLEGTAVGNTIYF. The rearrangement uses TRBV5-1 and TRBJ1-3; 7 bases line up with TRBD1. Looked up from germline, CDR1 is SGHRS and CDR2 is YFSETQ. After removal of 0 bases from V and 4 bases from J, the junction contained 7 bases not matched to a gene. CDR3 size: 16 residues.

V usage is TRBV9 and J usage is TRBJ1-3, with D perhaps TRBD1 (5 bases). The CDR3 contains 15 residues. The V end lost 0 bases, the J end lost 4 bases, and 11 bases lay between the germline ends. CDR1 is SGDLS and CDR2 is YYNGEE in the germline V gene. The CDR3 is CASSVAQGSGNTIYF. The CDR3 region has the DNA TGTGCCAGCAGCGTAGCCCAGGGATCCGGAAACACCATATATTTT.

The chain couples TRBV12-5 to TRBJ2-7; TRBD2 agrees at 10 bases. The trim removed 10 bases at V and 5 bases at J, leaving 14 bases unmatched. This CDR3 is 15 amino acids long. Germline CDR1 is LGHNT and CDR2 is FRNRAP. CDR3 bases: TGTGCTAATCAGAGGGCCCGACTAGCGGGCCACGAGCAGTACTTC. It codes for CANQRARLAGHEQYF. Filled out from reference TRBV12-5 and TRBJ2-7, the complete variable domain reads DARVTQTPRHKVTEMGQEVTMRCQPILGHNTVFWYRQTMMQGLELLAYFRNRAPLDDSGMPKDRFSAEMPDATLATLKIQPSEPRDSAVYFCANQRARLAGHEQYFGPGTRLTVT.

The gene calls are TRBV11-3 and TRBJ2-7, with a weak D call TRBD1 (6 bases). CDR3 length equals 15 residues. V lost 5 bases and J lost 0, with 14 bases in between. Germline-derived CDR1 and CDR2 are SGHNT and YENEEA. The CDR3, as DNA: TGTGCCAGCAGCCCGAGGACGGACAGCTCCTACGAGCAGTACTTC. This gives the protein CASSPRTDSSYEQYF.

CDR3 region: CASSTQGAVRNEQFF. CDR3 nucleotides: TGTGCCAGTAGTACCCAGGGGGCGGTGAGGAATGAGCAGTTCTTC. This chain uses TRBV19 with TRBJ2-1; 8 positions match TRBD1. Per the germline V gene, CDR1 is LNHDA and CDR2 is SQIVND (reference sequence). The J segment lost 7 bases and the V segment lost 4 bases, leaving 9 bases of the junction unmatched. This CDR3 region has 15 residues.

The chain joins TRBV30 to TRBJ1-2, with 7 bases identical to TRBD1. The CDR3 is made up of 13 amino acids. Trimming removed 3 bases from V and 2 bases from J; junction bases left unmatched: 3. Germline lookup yields CDR1 GTSNPN and CDR2 SVGIG (reference sequence). DNA of the CDR3: TGTGCCTGGAGCCGGGACAGAAACTATGGCTACACCTTC. Its protein is CAWSRDRNYGYTF.

The V call is TRBV6-1, the J call TRBJ2-2; unclear D gene. Deletions cut 1 base from V and 1 base from J, with 10 bases between. CDR1 and CDR2 (germline): MNHNS, SASEGT. The CDR3 contains 16 residues. CDR3 residues: CASSEGWPRNTGELFF. The CDR3 region has the DNA TGTGCCAGCAGTGAAGGCTGGCCAAGGAACACCGGGGAGCTGTTTTTT.

The chain employs TRBV28 and TRBJ1-5; D is undetermined. CDR1 is MDHEN and CDR2 is SYDVKM in the germline V gene. Trimming stripped 0 bases from V and 3 bases from J, with 9 bases between. The CDR3 totals 15 residues. The CDR3, as DNA: TGTGCCAGCAGTTTATGGTCGGACTACAATCAGCCCCAGCATTTT. Its translation is CASSLWSDYNQPQHF.

This sequence joins TRBV18 and TRBJ1-1; no clear D gene. V gave up 6 bases and J gave up 1 base, with 6 bases separating them. This CDR3 comprises 12 residues. Germline V gives CDR1 KGHSH, CDR2 LQKENI. The DNA for the CDR3 is TGTGCCAGCTCTCCTCCGAACACTGAAGCTTTCTTT. Amino acids: CASSPPNTEAFF.

V and J are TRBV6-5 and TRBJ2-7; 7 nucleotides agree with TRBD1. The CDR3 sequence is 12 residues long. Germline values: CDR1 MNHEY, CDR2 SVGAGI. The junction had 7 bases not matched to a gene; V was cut back by 7 bases and J by 7 bases. The CDR3 DNA follows: TGTGCCAGCACCCCTTCGACAGGGGAGCAGTACTTC. The encoded protein is CASTPSTGEQYF.

This CDR3 reads CASSIGTSGSYEQYF. The CDR3 DNA follows: TGTGCCAGCAGCATAGGGACTAGCGGGTCCTACGAGCAGTACTTC. This chain joins TRBV3-1 (or the pseudogene TRBV3-2) and TRBJ2-7; 12 nucleotides match TRBD2. CDR1 and CDR2 from the germline V gene are LGHDT and YNNKEL (reference sequence). This CDR3 spans 15 amino acids. V lost 5 bases and J lost 1; bases outside the gene matches: 3.

This chain uses TRBV30 with TRBJ2-4, with 8 bases that match TRBD1. This CDR3 contains 13 residues. The J segment lost 7 bases and the V segment lost 5 bases, leaving 7 bases of the junction unmatched. Germline CDR1 GTSNPN, CDR2 SVGIG (reference sequence). Here the CDR3 DNA reads TGTGCCTGGGGAGGACAGGGAAGGAACATTCAGTACTTC. It is translated as CAWGGQGRNIQYF. Drawing the rest from reference TRBV30 and TRBJ2-4, the complete variable domain is SQTIHQWPATLVQPVGSPLSLECTVEGTSNPNLYWYRQAAGRGLQLLFYSVGIGQISSEVPQNLSASRPQDRQFILSSKKLLLSDSGFYLCAWGGQGRNIQYFGAGTRLSVL.

The V gene is TRBV5-6, the J gene TRBJ2-1, with 11 bases fitting TRBD2. CDR1 and CDR2 from the germline V gene are SGHDT and YYEEEE. CDR3 length: 13 amino acids. The trim removed 2 bases at V and 12 bases at J, leaving 4 bases unmatched. DNA of the CDR3: TGTGCCAGCAGCTTAACCCTAGCGGGGGGGCAGTTCTTC. Its translation is CASSLTLAGGQFF.

This clone showed up just a few times. The chain carries TRBV10-3 and TRBJ2-1; possible D gene TRBD2, 6 bases. This CDR3 is 12 amino acids long. The ends were cut back, 0 bases at V and 11 bases at J, with 8 bases in the middle. In germline, CDR1 is ENHRY, CDR2 SYGVKD. CDR3 residues: CAISESGGKQFF. CDR3 nucleotide sequence: TGTGCCATCAGTGAGTCGGGAGGTAAGCAGTTCTTC.

For this clone: This sample includes further DNA sequences coding for the same CDR3. CDR3 sequence reads: CASSLQGGNQPQHF. CDR3 coding DNA: TGCGCCAGCAGCTTGCAGGGGGGTAATCAGCCCCAGCATTTT. V gene TRBV5-1 combines with J gene TRBJ1-5; 7 nucleotides agree with TRBD1. The CDR3 spans 14 residues. The V segment lost 1 base and the J segment 4 bases; nucleotides outside the gene matches: 2. Per germline, CDR1 SGHRS and CDR2 YFSETQ.

V usage is TRBV11-2 and J usage is TRBJ1-2, with TRBD1 identical over 7 bases. CDR3 length equals 13 residues. In germline, CDR1 is SGHAT, CDR2 FQNNGV. The junction had 6 bases not matched to a gene; V was cut back by 3 bases and J by 8 bases. The CDR3 is CASSFAGGTGYTF. DNA of the CDR3: TGTGCCAGCAGCTTTGCAGGGGGAACAGGCTACACCTTC.

The chain joins TRBV5-1 to TRBJ1-3, with unresolved D. The V end was cut by 4 bases, the J end by 0 bases, with 8 bases between. Germline V gene lookup returns CDR1 SGHRS and CDR2 YFSETQ. This CDR3 comprises 14 residues. The CDR3 region has the DNA TGCGCCAGCAGCCCCCCCGGCTCTGGAAACACCATATATTTT. It is translated as CASSPPGSGNTIYF.

V and J are TRBV5-4 and TRBJ2-5; a possible D gene is TRBD2 (7 bases). The CDR3 is 15 amino acids. CDR1 and CDR2 (germline): SGHNT, YYREEE (reference sequence). The V end lost 0 bases, the J end lost 4 bases, and 13 bases lay between the germline ends. CDR3 in amino acids: CASSLDGGGLETQYF. DNA of the CDR3: TGTGCCAGCAGCTTGGATGGGGGGGGCCTAGAGACCCAGTACTTC.

The CDR3 is CASSWRGTSTEAFF. CDR3 coding DNA: TGTGCCAGCAGCTGGAGGGGCACATCCACTGAAGCTTTCTTT. J is TRBJ1-1 and V is TRBV5-6, with D possibly being TRBD1 (5 bases). V lost 3 bases to trimming and J lost 4 bases, with 13 bases between them. The germline V gene has CDR1 SGHDT and CDR2 YYEEEE. The CDR3 loop spans 14 amino acids.

This clone was seen a single time. J is TRBJ2-5 and V is TRBV27, with 9 bases lining up with TRBD2. V shed 5 bases and J 5 bases; nucleotides not matched to a gene: 12. The germline gives CDR1 MNHEY, CDR2 SMNVEV (reference sequence). The CDR3 sequence is 16 residues long. The CDR3 DNA reads as TGTGCCAGCAGTGGACGCGCGGGGGGGCACCGGGAGACCCAGTACTTC. This encodes CASSGRAGGHRETQYF.

The chain links TRBV5-1 to TRBJ2-5; D might be TRBD2 (6 bases). In germline, CDR1 is SGHRS, CDR2 YFSETQ. The CDR3 runs 15 residues. Trimming stripped 0 bases from V and 5 bases from J, with 14 bases between. The CDR3, as DNA: TGCGCCAGCAGCTTGGAAGGCGGGGCATGGGAGACCCAGTACTTC. Translation gives CASSLEGGAWETQYF.

The chain links TRBV29-1 to TRBJ1-1; tentative D call: TRBD1 (6 bases). Looked up from germline, CDR1 is SQVTM and CDR2 is ANQGSEA. The CDR3 length is 13 residues. Trimming pared 7 bases from V and 10 bases from J, leaving 22 bases between. The CDR3 coding sequence is TGCAGCGCCGCTGGGACCTACGGGGGGGCAGCTTTCTTT. Translating it yields CSAAGTYGGAAFF.

The rearrangement links TRBV5-8 to TRBJ2-7; TRBD2 matches at 8 bases. With 7 bases clipped from V and 3 bases from J, the junction kept 12 bases outside the gene matches. Germline V gene data show CDR1 as SGHTS and CDR2 as YDEGEE. The CDR3 totals 15 residues. CDR3 loop: CASSPRISGNYEQYF. CDR3 DNA: TGTGCCAGCTCCCCCCGTATTAGCGGGAACTACGAGCAGTACTTC.

The chain carries TRBV19 and TRBJ1-3; D may be TRBD1 (6 bases). The CDR3 runs to 14 residues. V lost 7 bases to trimming and J lost 3 bases, with 13 bases between them. Germline-derived CDR1 and CDR2 are LNHDA and SQIVND (reference sequence). Here the CDR3 reads CASIPAGHGNTIYF. Written as DNA, the CDR3 is TGTGCCAGTATCCCAGCGGGACATGGAAACACCATATATTTT.

This clone was recorded a few times. V is TRBV29-1 and J is TRBJ2-7; TRBD1 matches at 8 bases. The germline gives CDR1 SQVTM, CDR2 ANQGSEA. The junction had 6 bases not matched to a gene; V was cut back by 5 bases and J by 9 bases. There are 11 residues in the CDR3. The CDR3 sequence is CSVNPGQGQYF. As DNA, the CDR3 is TGCAGCGTTAACCCTGGACAGGGGCAGTACTTC.

This sequence joins TRBV5-1 and TRBJ1-1; D uncertain. The CDR3 runs to 14 residues. Per germline, CDR1 SGHRS and CDR2 YFSETQ. V dropped 2 bases and J dropped 1 base, with 9 bases sitting between them. The CDR3 region is CASSLNSGNTEAFF. CDR3 nucleotides: TGCGCCAGCAGCTTAAACAGCGGGAACACTGAAGCTTTCTTT.

The chain has TRBV9 and TRBJ1-3; 10 nucleotides align to TRBD1. Unmatched junction bases numbered 3, after V lost 3 bases and J lost 3 bases. The CDR3 is 15 amino acids. Germline V gene sequence: CDR1 SGDLS, CDR2 YYNGEE. The CDR3 region has the DNA TGTGCCAGCAGCGGACAGGGGGCATATGGAAACACCATATATTTT. Translating it yields CASSGQGAYGNTIYF.

This clone was counted a single time. The chain is built from TRBV5-1 and TRBJ1-1, with TRBD1 matching 9 bases. J gave up 6 bases and V 0 bases, and 0 bases lay outside the gene matches. Germline V lookup: CDR1 SGHRS, CDR2 YFSETQ. The CDR3 covers 13 residues. The CDR3 DNA is TGCGCCAGCAGCTTGGACAGGGGGCCTGAAGCTTTCTTT. Translated, it gives CASSLDRGPEAFF.

V is TRBV14 and J is TRBJ2-7; 9 nucleotides match TRBD2. J gave up 9 bases and V 0 bases, and 6 bases lay outside the gene matches. Germline-derived CDR1 and CDR2 are SGHDN and FVKESK. CDR3 size: 14 residues. Here the CDR3 reads CASSQDRLAAAQYF. DNA for the CDR3: TGTGCCAGCAGCCAAGATCGACTAGCGGCGGCGCAGTACTTC.